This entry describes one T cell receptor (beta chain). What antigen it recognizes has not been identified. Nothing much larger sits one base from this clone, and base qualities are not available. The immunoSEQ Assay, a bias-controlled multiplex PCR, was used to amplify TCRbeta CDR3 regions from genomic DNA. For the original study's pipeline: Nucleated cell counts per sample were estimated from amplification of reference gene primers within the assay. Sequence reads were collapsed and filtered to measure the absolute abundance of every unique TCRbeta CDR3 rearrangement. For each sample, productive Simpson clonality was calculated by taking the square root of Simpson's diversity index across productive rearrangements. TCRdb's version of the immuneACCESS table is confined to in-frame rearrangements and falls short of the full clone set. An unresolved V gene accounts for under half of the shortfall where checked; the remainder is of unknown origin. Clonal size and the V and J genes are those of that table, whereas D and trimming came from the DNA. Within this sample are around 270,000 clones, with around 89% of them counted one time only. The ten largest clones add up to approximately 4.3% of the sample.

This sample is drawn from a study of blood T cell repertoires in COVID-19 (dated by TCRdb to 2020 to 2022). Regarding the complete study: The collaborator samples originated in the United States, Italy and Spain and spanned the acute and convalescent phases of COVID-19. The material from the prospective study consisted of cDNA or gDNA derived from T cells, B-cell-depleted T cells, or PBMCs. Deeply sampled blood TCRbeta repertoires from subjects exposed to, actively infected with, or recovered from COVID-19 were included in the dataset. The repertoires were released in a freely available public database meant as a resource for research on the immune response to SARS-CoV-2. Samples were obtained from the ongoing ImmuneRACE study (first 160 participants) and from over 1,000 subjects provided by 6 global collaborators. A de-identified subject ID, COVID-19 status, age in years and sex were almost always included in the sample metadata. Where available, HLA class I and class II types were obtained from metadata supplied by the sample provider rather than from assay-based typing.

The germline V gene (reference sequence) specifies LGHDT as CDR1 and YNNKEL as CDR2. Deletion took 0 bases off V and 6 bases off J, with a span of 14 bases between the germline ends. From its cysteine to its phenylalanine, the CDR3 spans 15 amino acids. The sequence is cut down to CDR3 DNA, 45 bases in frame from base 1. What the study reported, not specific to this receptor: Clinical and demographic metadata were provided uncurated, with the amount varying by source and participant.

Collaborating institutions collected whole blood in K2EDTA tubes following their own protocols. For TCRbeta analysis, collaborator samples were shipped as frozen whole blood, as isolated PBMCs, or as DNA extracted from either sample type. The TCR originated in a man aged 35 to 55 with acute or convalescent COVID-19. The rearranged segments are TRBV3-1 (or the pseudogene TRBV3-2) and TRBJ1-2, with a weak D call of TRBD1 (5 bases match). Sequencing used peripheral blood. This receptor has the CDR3 CASSQDDRQDNGYTF. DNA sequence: TGTGCCAGCAGCCAAGATGATAGGCAGGACAATGGCTACACCTTC.